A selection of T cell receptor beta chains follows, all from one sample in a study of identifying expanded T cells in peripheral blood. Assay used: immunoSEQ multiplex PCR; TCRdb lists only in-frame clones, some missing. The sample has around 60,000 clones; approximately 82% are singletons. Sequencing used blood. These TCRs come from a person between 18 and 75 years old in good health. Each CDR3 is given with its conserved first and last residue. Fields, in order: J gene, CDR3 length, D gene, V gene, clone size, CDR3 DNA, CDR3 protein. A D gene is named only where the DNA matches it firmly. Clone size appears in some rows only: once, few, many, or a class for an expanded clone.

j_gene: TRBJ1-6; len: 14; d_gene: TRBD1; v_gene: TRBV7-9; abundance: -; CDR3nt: TGTGCCAGCAGCCCCGCCGGGACAGGATCCCCCCTCCACTTT; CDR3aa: CASSPAGTGSPLHF
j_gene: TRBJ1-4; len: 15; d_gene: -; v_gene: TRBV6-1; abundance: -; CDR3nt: TGTGCCAGCAGTGAAGCCCGGGGGATTAATGAAAAACTGTTTTTT; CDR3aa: CASSEARGINEKLFF
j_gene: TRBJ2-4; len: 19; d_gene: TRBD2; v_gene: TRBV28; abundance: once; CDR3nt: TGTGCCAGCAGTCAACCCCGAGCGGGGGGGAGACTAGCCAAAAACATTCAGTACTTC; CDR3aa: CASSQPRAGGRLAKNIQYF
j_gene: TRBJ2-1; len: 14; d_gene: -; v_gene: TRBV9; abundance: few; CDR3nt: TGTGCCAGCAGCGTAGGCCCAGCGGAGAATGAGCAGTTCTTC; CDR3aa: CASSVGPAENEQFF
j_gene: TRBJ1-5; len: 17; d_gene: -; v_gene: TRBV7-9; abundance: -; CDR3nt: TGTGCCAGCAGCTTGGGTGGGGGGCGCGGAGGCAATCAGCCCCAGCATTTT; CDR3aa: CASSLGGGRGGNQPQHF
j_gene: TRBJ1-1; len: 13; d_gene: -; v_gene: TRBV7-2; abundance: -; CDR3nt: TGTGCCAGCAGCCTCGGTATGAACACTGAAGCTTTCTTT; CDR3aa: CASSLGMNTEAFF
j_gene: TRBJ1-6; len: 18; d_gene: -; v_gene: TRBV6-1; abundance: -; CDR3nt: TGTGCCAGCAGTGATCCCGGGGTACGCGTAATACCTAGTTCACCCCTCCACTTT; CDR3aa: CASSDPGVRVIPSSPLHF
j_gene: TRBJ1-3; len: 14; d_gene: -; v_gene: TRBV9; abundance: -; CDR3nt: TGTGCCAGCAGCGTACGGGACATTGGGAACACCATATATTTT; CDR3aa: CASSVRDIGNTIYF
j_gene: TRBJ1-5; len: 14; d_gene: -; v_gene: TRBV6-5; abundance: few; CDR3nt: TGTGCCAGCAGTTACGGCCAGGGCAATCAGCCCCAGCATTTT; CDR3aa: CASSYGQGNQPQHF
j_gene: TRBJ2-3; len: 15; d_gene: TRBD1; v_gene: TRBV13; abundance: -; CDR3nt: TGTGCCAGCAGCACGAGACAGGGGCGCACAGATACGCAGTATTTT; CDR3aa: CASSTRQGRTDTQYF
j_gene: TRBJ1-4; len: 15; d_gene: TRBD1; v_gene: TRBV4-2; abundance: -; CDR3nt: TGTGCCAGCAGCCAAGGCAACAGGGGGCACGAAAAACTGTTTTTT; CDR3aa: CASSQGNRGHEKLFF
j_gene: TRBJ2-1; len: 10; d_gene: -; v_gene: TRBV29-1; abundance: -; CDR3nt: TGCAGCGTTGAAGGGTGGGAGCAGTTCTTC; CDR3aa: CSVEGWEQFF
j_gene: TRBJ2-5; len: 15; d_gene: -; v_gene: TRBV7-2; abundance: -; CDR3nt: TGTGCCAGCAGCCAGGTGGAGGGGGGCTACGAGACCCAGTACTTC; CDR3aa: CASSQVEGGYETQYF
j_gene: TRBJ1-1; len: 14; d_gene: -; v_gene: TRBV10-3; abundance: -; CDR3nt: TGTGCCATCAGTGCTCCAGGGTGGAACACTGAAGCTTTCTTT; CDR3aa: CAISAPGWNTEAFF
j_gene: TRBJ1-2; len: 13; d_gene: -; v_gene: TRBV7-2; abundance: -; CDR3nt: TGTGCCAGCAGCTTCGGAGGGACCTATGGCTACACCTTC; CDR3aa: CASSFGGTYGYTF
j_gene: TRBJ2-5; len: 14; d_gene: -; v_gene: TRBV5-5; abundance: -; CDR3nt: TGTGCCAGCAGCTTGACCCGGCAGGGGGAGACCCAGTACTTC; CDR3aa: CASSLTRQGETQYF
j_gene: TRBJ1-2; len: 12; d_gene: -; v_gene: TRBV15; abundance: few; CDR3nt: TGTGCCACCAGCAGAGGAGGTTATGGCTACACCTTC; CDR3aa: CATSRGGYGYTF
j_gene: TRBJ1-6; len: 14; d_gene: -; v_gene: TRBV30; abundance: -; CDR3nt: TGTGCTCTAAGAGGGGAGGGGAATAATTCACCCCTCCACTTT; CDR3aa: CALRGEGNNSPLHF
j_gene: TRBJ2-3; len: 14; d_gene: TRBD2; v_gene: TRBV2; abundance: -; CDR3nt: TGTGCCAGCAGGGTTGAGCGGGGGGGAGATACGCAGTATTTT; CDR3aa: CASRVERGGDTQYF
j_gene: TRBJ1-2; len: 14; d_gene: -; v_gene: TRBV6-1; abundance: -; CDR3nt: TGTGCCAGCCGAATCCTTTCCGGGGACTATGGCTACACCTTC; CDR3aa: CASRILSGDYGYTF
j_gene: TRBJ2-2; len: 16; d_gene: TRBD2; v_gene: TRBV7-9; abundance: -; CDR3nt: TGTGCCAGCAGCTTCACTAGCGGGAGAAATACCGGGGAGCTGTTTTTT; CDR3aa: CASSFTSGRNTGELFF
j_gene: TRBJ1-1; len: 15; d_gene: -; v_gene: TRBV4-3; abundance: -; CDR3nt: TGCGCCAGCAGCCAAGATTCGGGCACGGACTCTGCGGCTTTCTTT; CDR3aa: CASSQDSGTDSAAFF
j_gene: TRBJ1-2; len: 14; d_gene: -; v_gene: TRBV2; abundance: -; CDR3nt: TGTGCCAGCAGTGAATTCTCCGGGGACTATGGCTACACCTTC; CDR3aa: CASSEFSGDYGYTF
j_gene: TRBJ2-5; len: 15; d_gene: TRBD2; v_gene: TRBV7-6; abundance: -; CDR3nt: TGTGCCAGCAGCTTTAGCGGGGCGGAGGGAGAGACCCAGTACTTC; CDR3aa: CASSFSGAEGETQYF
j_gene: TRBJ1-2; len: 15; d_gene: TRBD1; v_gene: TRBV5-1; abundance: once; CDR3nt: TGCGCCAGCAGCTGGGACAGATATAACGACTATGGCTACACCTTC; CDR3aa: CASSWDRYNDYGYTF
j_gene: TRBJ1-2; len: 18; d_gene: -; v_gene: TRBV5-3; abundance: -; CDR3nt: TGTGCCAGAAGCTTGGGTGGTGGGGACCCCGGAGCGAACTATGGCTACACCTTC; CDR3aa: CARSLGGGDPGANYGYTF
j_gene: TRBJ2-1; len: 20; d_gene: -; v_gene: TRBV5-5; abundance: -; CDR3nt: TGTGCCAGCAGCTTGGAGCAGAGAGTTGGGCTAGTCATCTCCTACAATGAGCAGTTCTTC; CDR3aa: CASSLEQRVGLVISYNEQFF
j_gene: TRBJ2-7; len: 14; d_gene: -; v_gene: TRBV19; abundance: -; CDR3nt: TGTGCCAGTAGTACCCCGCGAGGGTCCTACGAGCAGTACTTC; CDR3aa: CASSTPRGSYEQYF
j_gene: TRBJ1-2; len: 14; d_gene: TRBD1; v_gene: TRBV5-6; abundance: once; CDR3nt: TGTGCCAGCAGACCTATTGACAGGGGCTATGGCTACACCTTC; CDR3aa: CASRPIDRGYGYTF
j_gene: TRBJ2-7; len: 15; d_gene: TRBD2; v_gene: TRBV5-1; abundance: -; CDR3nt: TGCGCCAGCAGCCCCCGGACTAGCGACCCTTACGAGCAGTACTTC; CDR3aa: CASSPRTSDPYEQYF
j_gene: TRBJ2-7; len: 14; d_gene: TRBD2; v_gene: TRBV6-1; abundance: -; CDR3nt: TGTGCCAGCAGAAAAACTAGCGGGAGTTACGAGCAGTACTTC; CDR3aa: CASRKTSGSYEQYF